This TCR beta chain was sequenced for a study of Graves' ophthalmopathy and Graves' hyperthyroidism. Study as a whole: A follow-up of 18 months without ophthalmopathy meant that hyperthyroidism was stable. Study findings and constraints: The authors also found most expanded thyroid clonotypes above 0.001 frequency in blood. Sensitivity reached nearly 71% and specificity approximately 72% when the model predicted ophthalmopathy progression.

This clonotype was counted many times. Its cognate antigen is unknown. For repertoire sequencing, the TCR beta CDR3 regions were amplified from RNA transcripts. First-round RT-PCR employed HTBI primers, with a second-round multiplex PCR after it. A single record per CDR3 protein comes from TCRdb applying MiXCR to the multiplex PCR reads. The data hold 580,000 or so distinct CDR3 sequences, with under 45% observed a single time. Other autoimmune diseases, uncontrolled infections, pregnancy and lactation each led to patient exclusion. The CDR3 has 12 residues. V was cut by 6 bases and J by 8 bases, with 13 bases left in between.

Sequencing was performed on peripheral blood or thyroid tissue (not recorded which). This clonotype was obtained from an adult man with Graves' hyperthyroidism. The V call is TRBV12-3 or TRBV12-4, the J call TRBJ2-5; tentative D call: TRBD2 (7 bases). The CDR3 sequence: CASSLGGGTQYF. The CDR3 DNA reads TGTGCCAGCAGCTTGGGGGGGGGCACCCAGTACTTC.